Sequencing of this T cell receptor beta chain was carried out in a study of T cells after yellow fever vaccination. The length of the CDR3 is 14 residues. V was trimmed by 9 bases and J by 2 bases, leaving 11 bases between them. Germline-derived CDR1 and CDR2 are MNHEY and SVGAGI. This clonotype was detected many times. TCRdb reprocessed the 5' RACE reads via MiXCR and lists one record per CDR3 protein. The sample lists some 240,000 distinct CDR3 sequences, around 3.5% occurring once. This clonotype originated in a young man who received the YFV17D yellow fever vaccine. Sequencing used PBMCs, obtained 15 days after the yellow fever booster vaccination. The V gene is TRBV6-5, the J gene TRBJ2-6; D is unresolved. The CDR3 DNA sequence: TGTGCCAGTCGGTTGGGGACTGGGGCCAACGTCCTGACTTTC. Translated, it gives CASRLGTGANVLTF.